These T cell receptor beta chains were read from a single sample in a study of CD8 T cells in Susac syndrome. TCRdb analysed the immunoSEQ multiplex PCR reads with MiXCR anew, one entry per CDR3 protein. The table shows 150,000 to 200,000 distinct CDR3 sequences, with over 85% occurring only once. Sequenced material: CD4+ T cells from PBMCs. These receptors came from a human donor in good health. The CDR3 runs from the conserved cysteine through the conserved F or W. The order of the fields is V gene, clone size, J gene, CDR3 protein. The size of a clone is reported for some rows only, either as once, few or many, or as a class for expanded clones.

>TRBV30|NA|TRBJ1-1
CAWSVETGTEAFF
>TRBV12-3/TRBV12-4|NA|TRBJ2-3
CASTLGRHTDTQYF
>TRBV7-2|NA|TRBJ1-2
CASSPGQGENGYTF
>TRBV25-1|once|TRBJ2-5
CASSIPQGVQETQYF
>TRBV12-3/TRBV12-4|NA|TRBJ2-3
CASSTTQGGWEYF
>TRBV27|once|TRBJ2-5
CASSHRASGRKVETQYF
>TRBV27|NA|TRBJ2-3
CASTDVPRTVPQYF
>TRBV7-9|NA|TRBJ2-7
CASSYRAGEQYF
>TRBV5-1|NA|TRBJ2-5
CASSLASGGQETQYF
>TRBV9|NA|TRBJ2-1
CASRDEDEQFF
>TRBV7-9|NA|TRBJ2-5
CASSSNQGHRGTQYF
>TRBV29-1|NA|TRBJ1-2
CSVDPSRYGYTF
>TRBV9|NA|TRBJ1-3
CASSDQGASGNTIYF
>TRBV7-3|NA|TRBJ1-1
CASSPGQGATEAFF
>TRBV29-1|NA|TRBJ2-5
CSVKTGGAAETQYF
>TRBV29-1|NA|TRBJ2-1
CSVDRRANEQFF
>TRBV20-1|NA|TRBJ2-6
CSARSLGEGPGANVLIF
>TRBV6-6|NA|TRBJ2-1
CASSYGRDTDWNEQFF
>TRBV30|NA|TRBJ1-2
CAWSRDRGGYGYTF
>TRBV11-1|once|TRBJ1-1
CASSLGGSPTEAFF
>TRBV29-1|NA|TRBJ2-4
CSVERQSPKNIQYF
>TRBV6-2/TRBV6-3|once|TRBJ2-1
CASSYSITSDEQFF
>TRBV6-5|NA|TRBJ2-7
CASSYLAGYEQYF
>TRBV7-6|NA|TRBJ2-1
CASSFSGLAGNEQFF
>TRBV15|NA|TRBJ2-3
CATSRDSSPDTQYF
>TRBV20-1|NA|TRBJ2-7
CSAGDRGREQYF
>TRBV7-7|NA|TRBJ2-1
CASSLGLAGGQNEQFF
>TRBV30|NA|TRBJ2-6
CACQKTGSAGANVLTF
>TRBV27|once|TRBJ2-1
CASSRTPLARQFF
>TRBV25-1|NA|TRBJ2-5
CASSPYRDRGQETQYF
>TRBV30|NA|TRBJ2-2
CAWSVPGELFF
>TRBV5-4|NA|TRBJ2-1
CASSLGGSGHNEQFF
>TRBV6-2/TRBV6-3|NA|TRBJ2-1
CASSYSIRDEQFF
>TRBV3-1|NA|TRBJ2-7
CASSHWAGGTSYEQYF
>TRBV6-5|NA|TRBJ1-4
CASSYRGAGAGEKLFF
>TRBV29-1|NA|TRBJ2-7
CSVEGFGDTEQYF
>TRBV24-1|NA|TRBJ2-5
CATSLAGTEETQYF
>TRBV20-1|NA|TRBJ2-5
CSARGRLAGAQETQYF
>TRBV7-8|NA|TRBJ2-5
CASSLYGIGETQYF
>TRBV7-2|NA|TRBJ2-2
CASSRTSGSFGELFF
>TRBV5-1|once|TRBJ2-5
CASSSPTGGGETQYF
>TRBV12-3/TRBV12-4|NA|TRBJ2-5
CASRTGELLKTQYF